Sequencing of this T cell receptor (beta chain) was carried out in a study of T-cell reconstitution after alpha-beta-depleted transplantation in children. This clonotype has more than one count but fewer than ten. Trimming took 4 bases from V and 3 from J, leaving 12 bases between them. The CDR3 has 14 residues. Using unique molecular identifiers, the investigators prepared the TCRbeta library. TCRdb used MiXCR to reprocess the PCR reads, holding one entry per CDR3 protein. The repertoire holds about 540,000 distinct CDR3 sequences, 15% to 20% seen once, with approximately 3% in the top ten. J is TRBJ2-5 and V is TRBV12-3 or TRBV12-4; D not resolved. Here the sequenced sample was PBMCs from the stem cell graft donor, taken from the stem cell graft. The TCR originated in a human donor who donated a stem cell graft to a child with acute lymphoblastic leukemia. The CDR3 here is CASSSLPGEETQYF. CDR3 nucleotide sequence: TGTGCCAGCAGTTCACTCCCCGGAGAAGAGACCCAGTACTTC.